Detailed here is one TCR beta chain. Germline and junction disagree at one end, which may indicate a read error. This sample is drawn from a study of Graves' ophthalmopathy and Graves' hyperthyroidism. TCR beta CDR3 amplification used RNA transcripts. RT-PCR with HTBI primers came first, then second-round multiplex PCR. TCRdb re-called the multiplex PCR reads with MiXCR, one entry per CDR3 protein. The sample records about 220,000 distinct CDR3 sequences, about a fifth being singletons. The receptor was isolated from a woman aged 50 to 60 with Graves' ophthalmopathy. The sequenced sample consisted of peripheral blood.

CDR3 protein: CASSAPLAGGYEQCF. The CDR3 region has the DNA TGTGCCAGCAGTGCACCATTAGCAGGGGGCTACGAGCAGTGCTTC. This chain links TRBV28 with TRBJ2-7; 8 bases are a match to TRBD1. CDR1 is MDHEN, CDR2 SYDVKM, per germline. The CDR3 has 15 amino acids.